Reported below is one T cell receptor beta chain. Its antigen remains unknown. This sample's time point: patch test 1, 2 weeks after DPC sensitization. Treatment of the sample: therapeutic diphenylcyclopropenone sensitization with weekly scalp DPC. This sample stems from a study of human T cells and chemical hapten exposure. Study results and caveats: Expanded TCRs grouped into significantly more large CDR3 similarity clusters than controls produced.

CDR1 is SEHNR, CDR2 FQNEAQ, per germline (reference sequence). The CDR3 covers 12 residues. The V end lost 4 bases, the J end lost 10 bases, and 13 bases lay between the germline ends. Individual cDNA molecules had unique molecular identifiers attached to them by the library. Each CDR3 protein gets one entry after TCRdb re-called the RACE reads with MiXCR. Of 75,000 to 90,000 distinct CDR3 sequences listed, around a tenth were seen once; the top ten hold around 1.5%. The TCR originated in a woman aged 45-65 years with alopecia areata. Some clones in this sample may be carry-over from other donors' samples. The chain uses TRBV7-9 and TRBJ1-2; D call uncertain. Sequences were derived from whole blood, sampled in connection with sensitization to the hapten diphenylcyclopropenone (DPC). The CDR3 protein is CASSSGLGSYTF. The CDR3 nucleotides read TGTGCCAGCAGCTCGGGCCTGGGTTCCTACACCTTC. Together with reference TRBV7-9 and TRBJ1-2, the CDR3 gives the full variable domain: DTGVSQNPRHKITKRGQNVTFRCDPISEHNRLYWYRQTLGQGPEFLTYFQNEAQLEKSRLLSDRFSAERPKGSFSTLEIQRTEQGDSAMYLCASSSGLGSYTFGSGTRLTVV.